This T cell receptor (beta chain) appears in the sequencing data of a study of vaccination effects on CD4 cells after COVID-19. Study-wide background: Sampling occurred a median 72 days post second dose, range 14 to 241.

Comments on this clone: Its antigen is not identified.

Sequencing was performed with immunoSEQ multiplex PCR; in TCRdb, only in-frame clones are kept and a portion is missing. In the table there are about 66,000 clones, more than 60% of which are singletons. There are 17 residues in the CDR3. Following an approximately ten-day culture, CD4+ T cells were purified. Either the mRNA-1273 or the BNT162b2 vaccine was given to participants as two doses. The receptor's source is a human donor who received a COVID-19 vaccine. The V and J genes are TRBV21-1 and TRBJ1-4; the table gives TRBD1 as D, unverified against the DNA. TRBV21-1 constitutes a pseudogene. Sample: CD4+ T cells from PBMCs cultured without peptide, taken after COVID-19 vaccination. The CDR3 bases are TGTGCCAGCAGCCAGAGGGGGATGGGGTTAGCTAATGAAAAACTGTTTTTT. Translating it yields CASSQRGMGLANEKLFF.